This TCR beta chain was recorded in a study of molecular identifiers for immune sequencing clone quantification. The study's findings and limits: Clones above 20 RNA copies held over 97% of effector molecules, under 1% in naive cells. For highly expanded clones, sizes could be underestimated when identical TCR molecules share a barcode.

Trimming stripped 3 bases from V and 1 base from J, with 5 bases between. CDR1 SNHLY and CDR2 FYNNEI come from the germline V gene. The CDR3 covers 13 residues. This clonotype has ten or more counts. Its antigen is as yet unknown. Sorting isolated naive CD8 T cells as CD8+CD4-CCR7+CD45RA+ events. Previously reported methods and listed TCR primers produced the bulk TCR libraries. One entry per CDR3 protein, called by TCRdb with MiXCR from the PCR reads. The repertoire includes 85,000 to 100,000 distinct CDR3 sequences, 20% to 30% of them detected once, and under 1% sits in the top ten. The material sequenced was naive CD8+ T cells from blood, with Jurkat cell RNA spiked in. Subset reported: FACS-sorted CD8+CD4-CCR7+CD45RA+ naive T cells. This chain connects TRBV2 to TRBJ2-3; D is uncertain. The sequence was collected from a human donor in good health. Some libraries in this study had Jurkat cell RNA spiked in. The CDR3, as DNA: TGTGCCAGCAGTGACTTCCGCACAGATACGCAGTATTTT. Its protein product is CASSDFRTDTQYF.